Included here is one T cell receptor beta chain sequence, with context. It lacks a known antigen. Within one base of it there is no much larger clone, and no base qualities were kept. The library came from the immunoSEQ multiplex PCR assay. Following the manufacturer's protocol, the hsTCRB Kit was used to amplify rearranged TCR beta chain sequences. TCRB libraries were sequenced on an Illumina MiSeq. As for the original processing: The kit vendor's proprietary platform handled demultiplexing, trimming and gene mapping. In TCRdb, the immuneACCESS table is reduced to in-frame sequences with V and J assigned. These tables do not hold every clone; where another copy was compared, an unresolved V gene accounts for under half, and the others remain unexplained. The V and J calls and the clone size are those of that table, but D and trimming were determined from the DNA. The table for this sample lists around 26,000 clones; around 80% of them were counted only once. Roughly 3.8% of the sample is held by the ten biggest clonotypes.

This sample is part of a study of a mutant IDH1 vaccine in newly diagnosed glioma (dated by TCRdb to the early 2020s). Background for the entire study: In the chemotherapy-containing groups, vaccination started alongside temozolomide cycles, whereas in patients who had radiotherapy alone it started 4-6 weeks after radiotherapy. Of the approximately 35 treated patients, roughly 60% were male and around 40% were female, and a mean age of 40.4 years was recorded. Before enrollment, patients had received standard therapy of radiotherapy alone, temozolomide alone, or radiochemotherapy with temozolomide; most received the combination. The week-35 safety follow-up was designated visit V12, and the week-47 end of study was designated visit V13. Peripheral blood was drawn at six visits: V03 (baseline), V05, V07, V10, V12 and V13. For exploratory analyses, longitudinal TCRB deep sequencing was carried out in under 30 treated patients wherever samples were available.

Here is what the overall study found, with its caveats: Immune responses induced by the vaccine were seen in around 93% of patients across multiple MHC alleles. Pseudoprogression appeared unrelated to alterations in the top peripheral T cell clonotypes detected by TCRB sequencing. It was noted by the authors that analyses of patient blood samples could not be reproduced owing to sample limitations. Selection of PBMC samples for TCRB deep sequencing was based on availability.

The CDR3 runs 16 amino acids, cysteine and phenylalanine included. Here the CDR3 DNA is all that survives: 48 bases in frame from base 1. The germline V gene supplies CDR1 SGHDN and CDR2 FVKESK. V is cut by 2 bases and J by 5 bases, and the space between the germline ends is 18 bases. The time point label of this sample denotes: week 47, end of study. A 20-mer mutant IDH1 peptide at 300 micrograms in Montanide made up each vaccine dose, which was injected subcutaneously together with topical imiquimod. Patients were given eight vaccinations, in weeks 1, 3, 5, 7, 11, 15, 19 and 23, which matched visits V03 through V10. All donors had newly diagnosed IDH1-mutant astrocytomas of WHO grade 3 or 4 that showed loss of nuclear ATRX. The samples were drawn from NOA16, a multicentre, single-arm, open-label phase I trial in Germany that tested a mutant IDH1 peptide vaccine in humans for the first time. Genomic DNA for TCRB sequencing was extracted from EDTA blood using the DNeasy Blood and Tissue Kit.

The V and J segments used are TRBV14 and TRBJ1-2; the D gene cannot be resolved reliably. The TCR sequence derives from a man aged 35 to 55 with glioma. Some clones in this sample may be carry-over from other donors' samples. The sequencing used PBMCs, collected from a glioma patient whose treatment included an IDH1 peptide vaccine. The nucleotide sequence reads as follows: TGTGCCAGCAGCCAACAAACGACGCGGATGGGGTATGGCTACACCTTC. Its translation reads: CASSQQTTRMGYGYTF. With the rest looked up from the reference TRBV14 and TRBJ1-2 genes rather than sequenced, the full variable domain is EAGVTQFPSHSVIEKGQTVTLRCDPISGHDNLYWYRRVMGKEIKFLLHFVKESKQDESGMPNNRFLAERTGGTYSTLKVQPAELEDSGVYFCASSQQTTRMGYGYTFGSGTRLTVV.